The rows below give T cell receptor beta chains drawn from one sample of a study of T cells in Graves' hyperthyroidism and ophthalmopathy. TCRdb itself ran the multiplex PCR reads through MiXCR, one entry per CDR3 protein. Of over 500,000 distinct CDR3 sequences in the sample, 35% to 50% were seen once. The sequencing sample was made of peripheral blood or thyroid tissue (not recorded which). These receptors were obtained from an adult woman with Graves' disease, either hyperthyroidism or ophthalmopathy (not recorded which). The CDR3 runs from the conserved cysteine through the conserved F or W. A D gene is named only where the DNA matches it firmly. Where a row states a size, it is once, few, many or the class of an expanded clone; other rows omit it.

clone size	D gene	V gene	J gene	CDR3 protein	CDR3 DNA
.	.	TRBV29-1	TRBJ2-6	CAGGGQSNVLTF	TGCGCAGGAGGGGGACAGTCCAACGTCCTGACTTTC
.	.	TRBV7-9	TRBJ2-2	CASSSDRELFF	TGTGCCAGCAGCTCAGACAGGGAGCTGTTTTTT
.	TRBD1	TRBV7-9	TRBJ1-1	CASSQDRRGNTEAFF	TGTGCCAGCAGTCAGGACAGGCGAGGGAACACTGAAGCTTTCTTT
many	.	TRBV4-2	TRBJ2-7	CASSQDGEQYF	TGTGCCAGCAGCCAAGATGGCGAGCAGTACTTC
once	.	TRBV20-1	TRBJ1-4	CSAFTEDEKLFF	TGCAGTGCTTTTACGGAGGATGAAAAACTGTTTTTT
.	.	TRBV20-1	TRBJ2-5	CSVAGRHANQPQYF	TGCAGTGTCGCTGGCAGGCACGCCAATCAGCCCCAGTACTTC
many	.	TRBV20-1	TRBJ1-5	CSAYTGSKPQHF	TGCAGTGCTTACACAGGGTCAAAGCCCCAGCATTTT
.	.	TRBV5-1	TRBJ1-5	CASSLAHGGDQPQHF	TGCGCCAGCAGCTTGGCTCACGGCGGGGATCAGCCCCAGCATTTT
.	.	TRBV2	TRBJ2-7	CASSRPTGLVSEQYF	TGTGCCAGCAGTCGACCGACAGGACTGGTCTCTGAGCAGTACTTC
.	.	TRBV29-1	TRBJ2-7	CSADRDTTYEQYF	TGCAGCGCTGACCGGGACACAACCTACGAGCAGTACTTC
.	TRBD1	TRBV29-1	TRBJ1-1	CSVDEGAFDEAFF	TGCAGCGTTGATGAGGGGGCTTTTGATGAAGCTTTCTTT
few	TRBD2	TRBV29-1	TRBJ2-5	CSVARTSGSETQYF	TGCAGCGTTGCTAGGACTAGCGGGAGTGAGACCCAGTACTTC
once	.	TRBV11-1	TRBJ1-1	CASSSGGSGTEAFF	TGTGCCAGCAGCTCCGGAGGTTCGGGCACTGAAGCTTTCTTT
.	TRBD2	TRBV12-3/TRBV12-4	TRBJ2-2	CASSSGSRGTGELFF	TGTGCCAGCAGCAGCGGGAGCCGGGGGACGGGTGAGCTGTTTTTT
.	TRBD1	TRBV20-1	TRBJ1-2	CSAKTGDTSGDDGYTF	TGCAGTGCTAAGACAGGGGACACTTCCGGGGACGATGGCTACACCTTC
.	.	TRBV5-1	TRBJ2-6	CASSIGKVSGANVLTF	TGCGCCAGCAGCATCGGAAAGGTCTCTGGGGCCAACGTCCTGACTTTC
.	TRBD2	TRBV10-3	TRBJ2-1	CAINDGGLATEQFF	TGTGCCATCAACGACGGCGGACTAGCGACTGAGCAGTTCTTC
.	.	TRBV10-2	TRBJ2-7	CASTGGLGYEQYF	TGCGCCAGCACGGGTGGTCTTGGCTACGAGCAGTACTTC